These 29 T cell receptor beta chains share one sample of origin, sequenced in a study of blood T cell repertoires in COVID-19. Sequenced by immunoSEQ multiplex PCR; TCRdb stores in-frame clones only, minus some. The sample lists about 170,000 clones, roughly 78% occurring once. Sequences were obtained from PBMCs or T cells enriched from blood (not recorded which). These receptor sequences come from a woman in her 70s in a cohort exposed to, infected with or recovered from COVID-19 (not recorded which).

The chain recombines TRBV6-5 with TRBJ1-3; no definite D call. The CDR3 is made up of 11 amino acids. The V and J ends lost 10 bases and 4 bases respectively, with 8 bases between them. The germline V gene encodes CDR1 MNHEY and CDR2 SVGAGI. This chain's CDR3 is CAISEGNTIYF. The DNA of the CDR3 is TGTGCCATCTCAGAAGGAAACACCATATATTTT.

The CDR3 nucleotides read TGTGCCAGCGGACCCGGGACATATGAAAAACTGTTTTTT. This codes for CASGPGTYEKLFF. This chain links TRBV12-3 or TRBV12-4 with TRBJ1-4; TRBD1 is a possible D gene (6 bases). V was clipped by 8 bases and J by 6 bases, with 13 bases between them. The CDR3 sequence is 13 residues long.

The chain employs TRBV5-1 and TRBJ2-5; a possible D gene is TRBD1 (6 bases). The CDR3 extends over 14 amino acids. Germline loops: CDR1 SGHRS, CDR2 YFSETQ. V gave up 1 base and J gave up 2 bases, with 9 bases separating them. This CDR3 reads CASSLNTGQETQYF. CDR3 bases: TGCGCCAGCAGCTTGAATACAGGGCAAGAGACCCAGTACTTC.

Of note for this clone: Other DNA sequences from this sample encode an identical CDR3 as well. The rearrangement uses TRBV5-1 and TRBJ1-1; no clear D. Trimming left V 0 bases short and J 0 bases short, with 6 bases between. Germline V gene sequence: CDR1 SGHRS, CDR2 YFSETQ. The CDR3 runs 14 residues. In DNA, the CDR3 is TGCGCCAGCAGCTTGGGACATTTGAACACTGAAGCTTTCTTT. Amino acids: CASSLGHLNTEAFF.

This clone was recorded a few times. The chain links TRBV11-2 to TRBJ2-2; D gene uncertain. V lost 5 bases and J 5 bases, leaving 9 bases between the germline ends. Germline loops: CDR1 SGHAT, CDR2 FQNNGV. The CDR3 consists of 13 residues. The CDR3 is CASSLYYTGELFF. The CDR3, as DNA: TGTGCCAGCAGCCTATACTATACCGGGGAGCTGTTTTTT.

The V gene is TRBV6-2 or TRBV6-3, the J gene TRBJ1-1; D is unclear. The CDR3 sequence is 16 residues long. Germline CDR1 is MNHEY and CDR2 is SVGEGT. With 0 bases removed from V and 0 bases from J, the gap between germline ends came to 11 bases. CDR3 loop: CASSYSRALMNTEAFF. The CDR3, as DNA: TGTGCCAGCAGTTACTCGAGAGCACTCATGAACACTGAAGCTTTCTTT.

This clone was seen a single time. The chain links TRBV28 to TRBJ1-2, with no clear D. Germline-derived CDR1 and CDR2 are MDHEN and SYDVKM. CDR3 length: 11 residues. Trimming stripped 4 bases from V and 4 bases from J, with 4 bases between. The CDR3 bases are TGTGCCAGCAGTTCTCCCTATGGCTACACCTTC. Translating gives CASSSPYGYTF.

The V gene is TRBV30, the J gene TRBJ2-7, with a tentative D call TRBD1 (5 bases). Germline lookup yields CDR1 GTSNPN and CDR2 SVGIG (reference sequence). CDR3 length: 11 residues. The CDR3 sequence: CAGATSYEQYF. CDR3 sequence (DNA): TGTGCAGGGGCCACCTCCTACGAGCAGTACTTC.

The rearrangement uses TRBV11-2 and TRBJ2-5; no clear D gene. With 0 bases removed from V and 5 bases from J, the gap between germline ends came to 7 bases. Germline V gives CDR1 SGHAT, CDR2 FQNNGV. The CDR3 has 13 amino acids. CDR3 nucleotide sequence: TGTGCCAGCAGCTTAGATAGAACGGAGACCCAGTACTTC. It encodes CASSLDRTETQYF.

The sample holds one count of this clone. The V and J genes are TRBV12-5 and TRBJ1-1, with D perhaps TRBD1 (6 bases). Deletions cut 5 bases from V and 4 bases from J, with 8 bases between. The CDR3 loop spans 12 amino acids. Per germline, CDR1 LGHNT and CDR2 FRNRAP. CDR3 DNA sequence: TGTGCTAGTGGTGAGGACAGCACTGAAGCTTTCTTT. This translates into CASGEDSTEAFF.

In nucleotides, the CDR3 is TGTGCCAGCAGTCTGGACACTACCTATGGCTACACCTTC. It yields the protein CASSLDTTYGYTF. The V gene is TRBV12-3 or TRBV12-4, the J gene TRBJ1-2, with D possibly being TRBD1 (5 bases). The length of the CDR3 is 13 residues. V was trimmed by 5 bases and J by 4 bases, leaving 11 bases between them.

V is TRBV5-1 and J is TRBJ1-1, with TRBD1 as a possible D gene (5 bases). Trimming removed 1 base from V and 1 base from J, with 5 bases in between. This CDR3 is 13 amino acids long. Germline values: CDR1 SGHRS, CDR2 YFSETQ. CDR3 bases: TGCGCCAGCAGCTTGACAGGGAACACTGAAGCTTTCTTT. It is translated as CASSLTGNTEAFF.

This clone was observed a single time. This rearrangement joins TRBV7-2 to TRBJ1-5, with a possible D match to TRBD1 (5 bases). The CDR3 extends over 16 amino acids. With 1 base removed from V and 5 bases from J, the gap between germline ends came to 15 bases. Per germline, CDR1 SGHTA and CDR2 FQGNSA. CDR3 region: CASSLVGGANYQPQHF. The CDR3 DNA sequence: TGTGCCAGCAGCTTAGTAGGAGGGGCCAACTATCAGCCCCAGCATTTT.

The rearrangement links TRBV7-3 to TRBJ1-1; weak D call: TRBD1 (6 bases). With 1 base removed from V and 4 bases from J, the gap between germline ends came to 13 bases. This CDR3 region has 15 residues. In germline, CDR1 is SGHTA, CDR2 FQGTGA. The CDR3 coding sequence is TGTGCCAGCAGCTTAATGGGTCAGGGGCTCACTGAAGCTTTCTTT. The encoded protein is CASSLMGQGLTEAFF.

V and J are TRBV4-1 and TRBJ2-2; D is perhaps TRBD1 (6 bases). V lost 0 bases and J lost 6, with 17 bases in between. This CDR3 has 17 amino acids. The germline V gene has CDR1 MGHRA and CDR2 YSYEKL. CDR3 DNA: TGCGCCAGCAGCCAAGAAGGGGGAAGGGTCGGCTCCGGGGAGCTGTTTTTT. This codes for CASSQEGGRVGSGELFF.

The V gene is TRBV6-5, the J gene TRBJ1-1; D perhaps matches TRBD1 (5 bases). The CDR3 length is 15 residues. From germline, CDR1 is MNHEY and CDR2 SVGAGI. The V end lost 6 bases, the J end lost 3 bases, and 17 bases lay between the germline ends. The chain's CDR3 is CASSSLGGGHTEAFF. The CDR3 DNA reads as TGTGCCAGCAGCTCCCTCGGGGGAGGGCACACTGAAGCTTTCTTT.

The V call is TRBV11-2, the J call TRBJ2-1, with TRBD2 matching 12 bases. Losses at the gene ends were 1 base for V and 8 bases for J; bases not matched to a gene: 6. Germline V lookup: CDR1 SGHAT, CDR2 FQNNGV. This CDR3 is built from 16 residues. The CDR3: CASSLGTSGRTDEQFF. Written as DNA, the CDR3 is TGTGCCAGCAGCTTAGGAACTAGCGGGAGGACGGATGAGCAGTTCTTC. Full variable domain (remainder filled in from reference TRBV11-2 and TRBJ2-1): EAGVAQSPRYKIIEKRQSVAFWCNPISGHATLYWYQQILGQGPKLLIQFQNNGVVDDSQLPKDRFSAERLKGVDSTLKIQPAKLEDSAVYLCASSLGTSGRTDEQFFGPGTRLTVL.

This clone has just a few counts. The V gene is TRBV2, the J gene TRBJ1-2; D perhaps matches TRBD1 (5 bases). Trimming took off 7 bases at V and 3 bases at J, with 18 bases between the two ends. CDR1 and CDR2 (germline): SNHLY, FYNNEI. This CDR3 region has 15 residues. The CDR3, as DNA: TGTGCCAGCAAGCCCGCATCAGGGTCCTACTATGGCTACACCTTC. This gives the protein CASKPASGSYYGYTF.

V is TRBV30 and J is TRBJ1-6; D call uncertain. V was trimmed by 3 bases and J by 4 bases, leaving 13 bases between them. The V gene's germline CDR1 is GTSNPN and CDR2 SVGIG (reference sequence). The CDR3 length is 15 residues. In DNA form, the CDR3 reads TGTGCCTGGAGCGGAGGGATTAGGTATAATTCACCCCTCCACTTT. Protein product: CAWSGGIRYNSPLHF.

Only a few counts were recorded for this clone. A far larger clone is one nucleotide away, so this likely arose from a read error. The J gene is TRBJ2-1, the V gene TRBV7-9; D is undetermined. V was pared by 8 bases and J by 4 bases, with 6 bases between. The CDR3 contains 11 residues. Germline assignment: CDR1 SEHNR and CDR2 FQNEAQ (reference sequence). The CDR3 sequence: CASGHYNEQFF. The CDR3 DNA follows: TGTGCCAGCGGCCATTACAATGAGCAGTTCTTC.

The V and J genes are TRBV19 and TRBJ1-5; D perhaps matches TRBD1 (6 bases). The germline V gene encodes CDR1 LNHDA and CDR2 SQIVND (reference sequence). The CDR3 loop spans 17 amino acids. V lost 6 bases and J lost 3, with 21 bases in between. The CDR3 is CASSTNWGQGFNQPQHF. The CDR3 DNA is TGTGCCAGTAGCACCAATTGGGGGCAGGGGTTCAATCAGCCCCAGCATTTT.

The chain is built from TRBV29-1 and TRBJ2-3; D is undetermined. V gave up 3 bases and J gave up 0 bases, with 4 bases separating them. The CDR3 sequence is 12 residues long. Germline CDR1 is SQVTM and CDR2 is ANQGSEA. CDR3 sequence (DNA): TGCAGCGTTGAGGCTAGCACAGATACGCAGTATTTT. Translated, it gives CSVEASTDTQYF.

The V and J genes are TRBV20-1 and TRBJ1-5; D may be TRBD1 (5 bases). The CDR3 sequence is 14 residues long. In germline, CDR1 is DFQATT, CDR2 SNEGSKA (reference sequence). The V and J ends lost 3 bases and 5 bases respectively, with 14 bases between them. This CDR3 reads CSASGTGFDQPQHF. The CDR3 DNA is TGCAGTGCTAGTGGCACAGGATTTGATCAGCCCCAGCATTTT.

CDR3 loop: CASSLSAGTEAFF. In nucleotides, the CDR3 is TGTGCCAGCAGTTTATCCGCGGGGACTGAAGCTTTCTTT. This chain connects TRBV27 to TRBJ1-1; no clear D. V was trimmed by 0 bases and J by 5 bases, leaving 7 bases between them. The germline V gene has CDR1 MNHEY and CDR2 SMNVEV (reference sequence). The CDR3 runs 13 residues.

The chain carries TRBV20-1 and TRBJ1-4; D unresolved. Germline loops: CDR1 DFQATT, CDR2 SNEGSKA (reference sequence). V was pared by 1 base and J by 11 bases, with 5 bases between. This CDR3 region has 10 residues. CDR3 sequence (DNA): TGCAGTGCTAGAGCCCAGAAACTGTTTTTT. Translating it yields CSARAQKLFF.

This clone occurred once. This rearrangement joins TRBV11-3 to TRBJ1-3; a possible D gene is TRBD1 (5 bases). Trimming left V 0 bases short and J 0 bases short, with 9 bases between. CDR3 size: 16 residues. Germline-derived CDR1 and CDR2 are SGHNT and YENEEA. In DNA, the CDR3 is TGTGCCAGCAGCTTAGAGCCTGACAGCTCTGGAAACACCATATATTTT. Its protein product is CASSLEPDSSGNTIYF.

The J gene is TRBJ2-5, the V gene TRBV5-4, with TRBD2 identical over 9 bases. The germline gives CDR1 SGHNT, CDR2 YYREEE (reference sequence). With 5 bases clipped from V and 13 bases from J, the junction kept 21 bases outside the gene matches. CDR3 size: 16 residues. The CDR3 reads CASRHGADGLANKMYF. DNA for the CDR3: TGTGCCAGCAGACATGGGGCTGATGGACTAGCGAATAAAATGTACTTC. The whole variable domain, remainder taken from reference TRBV5-4 and TRBJ2-5, is ETGVTQSPTHLIKTRGQQVTLRCSSQSGHNTVSWYQQALGQGPQFIFQYYREEENGRGNFPPRFSGLQFPNYSSELNVNALELDDSALYLCASRHGADGLANKMYFGPGTRLLVL.

The rearrangement joins TRBV6-5 to TRBJ2-2; 7 nucleotides line up with TRBD1. V lost 5 bases, J lost 5 bases, and 5 bases stayed unmatched. In germline, CDR1 is MNHEY, CDR2 SVGAGI. This CDR3 spans 14 amino acids. DNA of the CDR3: TGTGCCAGCAGTCGTGGGACAGTGACCGGGGAGCTGTTTTTT. It specifies CASSRGTVTGELFF.

This chain connects TRBV18 to TRBJ1-5, with a weak D call TRBD1 (5 bases). The CDR3 has 13 amino acids. The germline CDR1 and CDR2 sequences are KGHSH and LQKENI. The V gene lost 3 bases and the J gene lost 9 bases, with 12 bases spanning the gap. The CDR3 is CASSPLQGPPQHF. The CDR3 region has the DNA TGTGCCAGCTCACCTCTCCAGGGTCCGCCCCAGCATTTT. Full variable domain (outside the CDR3, taken from reference TRBV18 and TRBJ1-5): NAGVMQNPRHLVRRRGQEARLRCSPMKGHSHVYWYRQLPEEGLKFMVYLQKENIIDESGMPKERFSAEFPKEGPSILRIQQVVRGDSAAYFCASSPLQGPPQHFGDGTRLSIL.